This entry lists 21 T cell receptor beta chains sequenced from one sample in a study of shared T cell receptors in the human thymus (dated by TCRdb to about 2021). Libraries were built with the immunoSEQ multiplex PCR assay. The immuneACCESS repertoire file appears here via TCRdb, limited to in-frame rearrangements. These files lack a portion of the clones; in checked studies, under half of the deficit traces to unresolved V genes, and the cause of the others is not known. This sample gives roughly 410,000 clones in total; roughly 94% of them show up just once. The ten largest clones capture roughly 0.02% of the sample. What was sequenced was thymocytes. Every receptor here comes from a human donor.

The rearrangement uses TRBV13 and TRBJ2-3; D not certain. There are 10 residues in the CDR3. The ends were cut back, 7 bases at V and 6 bases at J, with 5 bases in the middle. CDR1 is PRHDT, CDR2 FYEKMQ, per germline (reference sequence). CDR3 residues: CASNGDTQYF. As DNA, the CDR3 is TGTGCCAGCAATGGGGATACGCAGTATTTT.

In its sample, this clone was seen once. The chain recombines TRBV5-1 with TRBJ2-3; the match to TRBD2 covers 7 bases. This CDR3 spans 13 amino acids. Germline CDR1 is SGHRS and CDR2 is YFSETQ. V lost 5 bases and J lost 3; bases outside the gene matches: 3. The CDR3 DNA reads TGCGCCAGCAGTCGGGAGGAAACAGATACGCAGTATTTT. This gives the protein CASSREETDTQYF.

The V and J genes are TRBV28 and TRBJ1-1, with 7 bases fitting TRBD1. CDR1 is MDHEN, CDR2 SYDVKM, per germline. This CDR3 spans 16 amino acids. V was clipped by 3 bases and J by 5 bases; unmatched bases: 12. The CDR3 spells CASSFLHRGARTEAFF. CDR3 bases: TGTGCCAGCAGTTTCCTTCACAGGGGTGCAAGAACTGAAGCTTTCTTT. Drawing the rest from reference TRBV28 and TRBJ1-1, the complete variable domain is DVKVTQSSRYLVKRTGEKVFLECVQDMDHENMFWYRQDPGLGLRLIYFSYDVKMKEKGDIPEGYSVSREKKERFSLILESASTNQTSMYLCASSFLHRGARTEAFFGQGTRLTVV.

This chain links TRBV7-8 with TRBJ2-7, with 8 bases identical to TRBD2. The V and J ends lost 1 base and 5 bases, in that order; junction bases with no gene match: 7. There are 15 residues in the CDR3. In germline, CDR1 is SGHVS, CDR2 FQNEAQ. CDR3 bases: TGTGCCAGCAGCTTAGTAAGCGGGAGTGGGAACGAGCAGTACTTC. Amino acid sequence: CASSLVSGSGNEQYF.

The chain combines TRBV29-1 with TRBJ2-4; unclear D gene. The CDR3 extends over 15 amino acids. Germline V gene data show CDR1 as SQVTM and CDR2 as ANQGSEA. Trimming removed 0 bases at V and 1 base at J, with 10 bases between. The CDR3 DNA reads as TGCAGCGTTGAAGAGGAAGGTTATGCCAAAAACATTCAGTACTTC. Translating gives CSVEEEGYAKNIQYF.

The chain links TRBV4-1 to TRBJ2-7, with TRBD2 matching over 8 bases. V shed 0 bases and J 3 bases; nucleotides not matched to a gene: 13. The CDR3 runs 18 residues. Germline values: CDR1 MGHRA, CDR2 YSYEKL. CDR3 DNA sequence: TGCGCCAGCAGCCAAGATAATAAGCGGGGGAAAAGGGGCTACGAGCAGTACTTC. This translates into CASSQDNKRGKRGYEQYF.

V is TRBV6-1 and J is TRBJ2-5; D possibly corresponds to TRBD1 (6 bases). This CDR3 region has 15 residues. Between the trimmed V and J ends, which lost 0 bases and 2 bases, there was a span of 10 bases. Germline CDR1 is MNHNS and CDR2 is SASEGT. CDR3 in DNA: TGTGCCAGCAGTGAAGCGGGCAGGGGACAAGAGACCCAGTACTTC. Its translation: CASSEAGRGQETQYF.

This clone was observed a few times. The chain couples TRBV29-1 to TRBJ2-1, with 9 bases fitting TRBD1. Germline V gene lookup returns CDR1 SQVTM and CDR2 ANQGSEA. CDR3 length: 20 residues. Trimming cost V 7 bases and J 2 bases; bases outside gene matches: 24. CDR3 region: CSGAPRRDRVSMGPYNEQFF. CDR3 in DNA: TGCAGCGGGGCCCCTAGGCGGGACAGGGTTTCAATGGGGCCCTACAATGAGCAGTTCTTC.

This clone was recorded a few times. The chain is built from TRBV4-3 and TRBJ1-5; perhaps TRBD1 as D (5 bases). V shed 1 base and J shed 7 bases, with 14 bases lying between them. Looked up from germline, CDR1 is LGHNA and CDR2 is YSLEER. CDR3 size: 15 residues. DNA for the CDR3: TGCGCCAGCAGCCAAGGCTGGGGGGATAACCAGCCCCAGCATTTT. This sequence encodes CASSQGWGDNQPQHF.

A few counts support this clone. The gene calls are TRBV5-4 and TRBJ1-4; 7 bases line up with TRBD1. The CDR3 extends over 15 amino acids. V gave up 4 bases and J gave up 6 bases; unmatched junction bases: 9. Germline values: CDR1 SGHNT, CDR2 YYREEE (reference sequence). The CDR3 DNA is TGTGCCAGCAGCCCCCTACCGGGACAGTATGAAAAACTGTTTTTT. Protein product: CASSPLPGQYEKLFF.

The V and J genes are TRBV7-9 and TRBJ2-1; TRBD2 aligns across 9 bases. The V gene end was trimmed by 2 bases and the J gene end by 4 bases; junction bases not matched to a gene: 3. The CDR3 sequence is 15 residues long. The germline V gene has CDR1 SEHNR and CDR2 FQNEAQ (reference sequence). CDR3 sequence reads: CASSLSSGKYNEQFF. The CDR3 DNA reads TGTGCCAGCAGCTTATCTAGCGGGAAATACAATGAGCAGTTCTTC.

The chain recombines TRBV7-2 with TRBJ1-2, with 7 bases lining up with TRBD1. Unmatched junction bases numbered 8, after V lost 1 base and J lost 6 bases. The CDR3 spans 15 residues. The germline CDR1 and CDR2 sequences are SGHTA and FQGNSA. The CDR3 spells CASSLGVRGFDGYTF. CDR3 nucleotides: TGTGCCAGCAGCTTAGGGGTCAGGGGGTTTGATGGCTACACCTTC.

V gene TRBV30 combines with J gene TRBJ1-4; D ambiguous. The CDR3 totals 15 residues. V was shortened by 2 bases and J by 1 base, with 11 bases between the two germline ends. CDR1 GTSNPN and CDR2 SVGIG come from the germline V gene (reference sequence). The CDR3 region has the DNA TGTGCCTGGAGTAAGGTAGACAAAACTAATGAAAAACTGTTTTTT. Its translation is CAWSKVDKTNEKLFF.

The CDR3, as DNA: TGTGCCAGCAGCTCCACCGGGACTAGCGGATACGAGCAGTACTTC. It yields the protein CASSSTGTSGYEQYF. The chain carries TRBV7-9 and TRBJ2-7, with 11 nucleotides matching TRBD2. Germline trimming cut 4 bases from V and 4 bases from J; bases unmatched to any gene: 6. The CDR3 loop spans 15 amino acids. Per the germline V gene, CDR1 is SEHNR and CDR2 is FQNEAQ (reference sequence).

The V call is TRBV4-3, the J call TRBJ2-1; D may be TRBD1 or TRBD2 (5 bases each). Looked up from germline, CDR1 is LGHNA and CDR2 is YSLEER. This CDR3 has 15 residues. Trimming left V 5 bases short and J 0 bases short, with 11 bases between. CDR3 nucleotide sequence: TGCGCCAGCAGCTGGGACCTTAGCTCCTACAATGAGCAGTTCTTC. It is translated as CASSWDLSSYNEQFF.

This sequence joins TRBV11-2 and TRBJ2-5, with 8 bases lining up with TRBD1. With V trimmed by 4 bases and J by 0 bases, 10 bases remained unmatched. Germline V gene lookup returns CDR1 SGHAT and CDR2 FQNNGV. The CDR3 covers 17 residues. The DNA of the CDR3 is TGTGCCAGCAGCTCCATACCAGGGGGCCCGTACCAAGAGACCCAGTACTTC. This codes for CASSSIPGGPYQETQYF.

This clone appeared once. The chain couples TRBV28 to TRBJ2-7; no clear D gene. Germline CDR1 MDHEN, CDR2 SYDVKM. V gave up 2 bases and J gave up 2 bases, with 19 bases separating them. The CDR3 has 17 amino acids. This CDR3 reads CASSLAQETPLTYEQYF. CDR3 nucleotide sequence: TGTGCCAGCAGTTTAGCCCAAGAGACACCTCTGACCTACGAGCAGTACTTC.

J is TRBJ2-1 and V is TRBV5-8; 10 nucleotides line up with TRBD2. Germline CDR1 and CDR2: SGHTS and YDEGEE. The CDR3 covers 17 residues. V shed 4 bases, J shed 1 base, and the junction held 8 bases outside the gene matches. In nucleotides, the CDR3 is TGTGCCAGCAGCCGAACTAGCGGGGCGACTTCCTACAATGAGCAGTTCTTC. It is translated as CASSRTSGATSYNEQFF.

The genes are TRBV13 and TRBJ1-1; D possibly corresponds to TRBD1 (5 bases). V gave up 4 bases and J gave up 6 bases, with 15 bases separating them. Germline values: CDR1 PRHDT, CDR2 FYEKMQ (reference sequence). This CDR3 region has 14 residues. The CDR3 sequence: CASSSPGRASEAFF. The CDR3 DNA reads as TGTGCCAGCAGCTCCCCAGGGAGGGCCTCTGAAGCTTTCTTT.

V is TRBV9 and J is TRBJ2-3, with 12 bases aligning to TRBD2. From germline, CDR1 is SGDLS and CDR2 YYNGEE. The CDR3 runs to 19 residues. The V segment lost 3 bases and the J segment 4 bases; nucleotides outside the gene matches: 15. DNA for the CDR3: TGTGCCAGCAGCGCTTACTACAGCCTGGGACTAGCGGGTTCAGATACGCAGTATTTT. Its translation is CASSAYYSLGLAGSDTQYF.

In regard to this clone: The junction does not match germline at one end; this may be a read error. This rearrangement joins TRBV7-7 to TRBJ2-6; 7 nucleotides match TRBD1. CDR1 is SSHAT and CDR2 is FNYEAQ in the germline V gene (reference sequence). CDR3 size: 21 residues. CDR3 protein: CASSSGRNTGDLYTGANVLTF. The CDR3 region has the DNA TGTGCTAGCAGCTCGGGTCGGAATACAGGGGACCTATACACTGGGGCCAACGTCCTGACTTTC. The full variable domain, its missing parts supplied by reference TRBV7-7 and TRBJ2-6, is GAGVSQSPRYKVTKRGQDVTLRCDPISSHATLYWYQQALGQGPEFLTYFNYEAQPDKSGLPSDRFSAERPEGSISTLTIQRTEQRDSAMYRCASSSGRNTGDLYTGANVLTFGAGSRLTVL.